The 16 T cell receptor beta chains presented below share a single source sample, sequenced in a study of CD8+ T cells in alopecia areata. Extraction and reverse transcription of RNA yielded cDNA as the sequencing template. Sequencing was performed with immunoSEQ multiplex PCR; in TCRdb, only in-frame clones are kept and a portion is missing. Altogether roughly 120,000 clones were found in the sample, and no singletons occur. Sequenced sample: lesional skin. The receptors stem from a C3H/HeJ mouse with alopecia areata. For this mouse line, the MHC haplotype is H2-k.

This clone was counted many times. Mouse gene names apply. The observed sequence ends 4 residues before the CDR3 terminus, with the missing tail filled in from the germline J gene. V gene TRBV13-3 combines with J gene TRBJ2-7; 9 bases match TRBD2. Germline lookup yields CDR1 NNHDY and CDR2 SYVADS. V shed 1 base, J shed 0 bases, and the junction held 5 bases outside the gene matches. The CDR3 consists of 16 residues. Incomplete CDR3 DNA: TGTGCCAGCAGTGATATGGACTGGGGCAACTCCTAT. Its translation: CASSDMDWGNSY. The CDR3, in full, reads CASSDMDWGNSYEQYF.

This clone was detected many times. Gene names and germline match the mouse. From the germline J gene comes the end of the CDR3, since the read stops 4 residues before it. The V gene is TRBV1, the J gene TRBJ2-2, with TRBD2 matching over 14 bases. V was clipped by 10 bases and J by 4 bases; unmatched bases: 5. The CDR3 extends over 15 amino acids. Germline V gene sequence: CDR1 NSQYPW, CDR2 LRSPGD (reference sequence). The CDR3 is CTSGLGGRGTGQLYF. The part of the CDR3 DNA that was read is TGCACCTCGGGACTGGGGGGGCGCGGCACCGGG.

About this clone: TCRdb's protein and the translated DNA diverge at residue 13; the protein reported here is the translation of the DNA. Genes here carry mouse names. The observed sequence ends 3 residues before the CDR3 terminus, with the missing tail filled in from the germline J gene. The chain joins TRBV13-3 to TRBJ1-6, with 8 bases fitting TRBD1. TRBJ1-6 counts as an open reading frame of uncertain function. The CDR3 runs 16 residues. The V gene end was trimmed by 1 base and the J gene end by 8 bases; junction bases not matched to a gene: 8. Germline V gene lookup returns CDR1 NNHDY and CDR2 SYVADS. The CDR3 sequence: CASSDRRGPGYSPLYF. Partial CDR3 DNA: TGTGCCAGCAGTGATCGCAGGGGGCCTGGATATTCGCCC.

Points on this clone: Genes and germline come from the mouse. The CDR3 end lies 4 residues beyond the end of the read and is filled in from the germline J gene. The V gene is TRBV13-3, the J gene TRBJ1-4; perhaps TRBD1 as D (5 bases). Germline V gene lookup returns CDR1 NNHDY and CDR2 SYVADS. Trimming took off 5 bases at V and 3 bases at J, with 8 bases between the two ends. This CDR3 region has 13 residues. CDR3 region: CASRIRANERLFF. CDR3 bases read: TGTGCCAGCAGGATCAGGGCCAACGAA.

Details on this clone: Genes and germline are mouse. The CDR3 end is not reached by the read, which stops 4 residues before it; the germline J gene fills it in. This chain joins TRBV13-3 and TRBJ1-1; 10 bases fit TRBD1. There are 16 residues in the CDR3. Germline V gives CDR1 NNHDY, CDR2 SYVADS. V gave up 4 bases and J gave up 0 bases; unmatched junction bases: 6. CDR3 sequence: CASSPGTGVANTEVFF. The DNA read from the CDR3 is TGTGCCAGCAGTCCTGGGACAGGGGTTGCAAACACA.

Details on this clone: The genes are named according to mouse. Sequencing ends 4 residues short of the CDR3 end; the germline J gene provides the rest. J is TRBJ1-4 and V is TRBV13-3; TRBD1 aligns across 9 bases. From germline, CDR1 is NNHDY and CDR2 SYVADS. The CDR3 loop spans 15 amino acids. This CDR3 is CASSVRDRAGERLFF. The DNA read from the CDR3 is TGTGCCAGCAGTGTCCGGGACAGGGCAGGCGAA.

This clone turned up a few times. Genes and germline come from the mouse. Read sequence stops 4 residues before the CDR3 end, and the germline J gene provides the missing end. The chain has TRBV19 and TRBJ1-1; tentative D call: TRBD1 (6 bases). Germline CDR1 is FNHDT and CDR2 is SITEND (reference sequence). CDR3 length: 15 amino acids. The germline V and J ends were trimmed by 4 bases and 4 bases, with 17 bases remaining between them. The CDR3 region is CASSVSHREGTEVFF. The CDR3 bases that were read are TGTGCCAGCAGTGTATCCCACAGGGAGGGCACA.

This clone appeared a few times. Gene names denote mouse genes. The read ends 4 residues shy of where the CDR3 ends; the end is completed using the germline J gene. Additional DNA sequences in this sample encode the identical CDR3. The J gene is TRBJ2-7, the V gene TRBV1; 12 bases are shared with TRBD2. The germline gives CDR1 NSQYPW, CDR2 LRSPGD (reference sequence). The CDR3 is 15 residues long. The sequenced CDR3 bases are TGCACCTGCAGTGCGGGGACTGGGGGGCTTTAT. This sequence encodes CTCSAGTGGLY. The complete CDR3 protein is CTCSAGTGGLYEQYF.

This clone was observed a handful of times. One end of the junction does not line up with germline, which may come from a read error. Here the gene names and germline are mouse. Incomplete CDR3 DNA: TGTGCTGGCAGTAGGGCCGGACTGGGGGGCCAAGAC. As protein: CAGSRAGLGGQD. The full CDR3 reads CAGSRAGLGGQDTQYF. The chain carries TRBV17 and TRBJ2-5, with 11 bases that match TRBD2. The CDR3 extends 4 residues past the end of the read, so its final part is completed from the germline J gene. This CDR3 contains 16 residues. From germline, CDR1 is MNHDT and CDR2 YYDKIL. The variable domain in full, completed from reference TRBV17 and TRBJ2-5, reads DTTVKQNPRYKLARVGKPVNLICSQTMNHDTMYWYQKKPNQAPKLLLFYYDKILNREADTFEKFQSSRPNNSFCSLYIGSAGLEYSAMYLCAGSRAGLGGQDTQYFGPGTRLLVL.

This clone was seen repeatedly, ten times or more. TCRdb lists a protein that is different at residue 11 from the translated DNA; the protein given here uses the DNA translation. Mouse gene names and germline throughout. Sequencing ends 3 residues short of the CDR3 end; the germline J gene provides the rest. The gene calls are TRBV19 and TRBJ1-3; the match to TRBD1 covers 8 bases. Trimming took 2 bases from V and 3 from J; bases not matched to a gene: 1. Germline V CDR1 and CDR2: FNHDT, SITEND (reference sequence). The CDR3 length is 14 residues. This CDR3 reads CASSIGTGGNTLYF. The covered CDR3 bases are TGTGCCAGCAGTATTGGGACAGGTGGAAATACG. Filled out from reference TRBV19 and TRBJ1-3, the complete variable domain reads GGIITQTPKFLIGQEGQKLTLKCQQNFNHDTMYWYRQDSGKGLRLIYYSITENDLQKGDLSEGYDASREKKSSFSLTVTSAQKNEMAVFLCASSIGTGGNTLYFGEGSRLIVV.

This clone was recorded a few times. Mouse gene names and germline throughout. Read data end 4 residues before the CDR3 end; the end is taken from the germline J gene. This sequence joins TRBV1 and TRBJ2-1, with D perhaps TRBD1 (5 bases). Trimming shortened V by 3 bases and J by 2 bases, and 8 bases separated the two germline ends. CDR3 size: 14 residues. Per the germline V gene, CDR1 is NSQYPW and CDR2 is LRSPGD (reference sequence). The CDR3: CTCSAPGHYAEQFF. CDR3 bases read: TGCACCTGCAGTGCGCCAGGGCACTATGCT.

This clone was recorded many times. Mouse germline and gene names are used. The read terminates 4 residues before the CDR3 end, so the remaining end is supplied by the germline J gene. This chain joins TRBV13-3 and TRBJ2-1; weak D call: TRBD2 (6 bases). The CDR3 length is 13 residues. CDR1 and CDR2 from the germline V gene are NNHDY and SYVADS. The part of the CDR3 DNA that was read is TGTGCCAGCAGTGTTGGGGGAGCTTCT. Translated: CASSVGGAS. The entire CDR3 reads CASSVGGASEQFF.

Concerning this clone: Each gene name is a mouse one. The read stops 4 residues short of the end of the CDR3; the missing end is completed from the germline J gene. The chain links TRBV13-3 to TRBJ2-5; 9 bases are a match to TRBD2. Germline V gives CDR1 NNHDY, CDR2 SYVADS. This CDR3 contains 17 residues. J gave up 0 bases and V 2 bases, and 7 bases lay outside the gene matches. CDR3 DNA, as far as it was read: TGTGCCAGCAGTGAGCCCAGACTGGGGGATAACCAAGAC. The encoded protein is CASSEPRLGDNQD. The whole CDR3 region reads CASSEPRLGDNQDTQYF.

Concerning this clone: Translating the DNA gives a protein that differs from the TCRdb entry at residue 13; the protein shown here is that DNA translation. Gene and germline names: mouse. The read falls 3 residues short of the CDR3 end, and the missing part is taken from the germline J gene. The rearrangement joins TRBV19 to TRBJ1-6; 9 nucleotides line up with TRBD1. TRBJ1-6 is identified as an open reading frame with a role that is uncertain. V dropped 4 bases and J dropped 3; count of bases not matched to a gene: 5. The V gene's germline CDR1 is FNHDT and CDR2 SITEND (reference sequence). CDR3 size: 16 residues. Here the CDR3 reads CASSPQGAFYNSPLYF. The CDR3 bases that were read are TGTGCCAGCAGTCCACAGGGGGCTTTCTATAATTCGCCC.

As concerns this clone: Any gene name here is a mouse gene name. The read ends 4 residues shy of where the CDR3 ends; the end is completed using the germline J gene. The V call is TRBV1, the J call TRBJ2-2; D remains unclear. Germline V gene lookup returns CDR1 NSQYPW and CDR2 LRSPGD (reference sequence). The CDR3 is made up of 15 amino acids. V lost 2 bases, J lost 0 bases, and 7 bases lay in between. CDR3 loop: CTCSAYKSNTGQLYF. CDR3 DNA, as far as it was read: TGCACCTGCAGTGCATACAAATCAAACACCGGG.

This clone was found many times. Gene names and germline refer to mouse. The read halts 4 residues ahead of the CDR3 end, with the missing end drawn from the germline J gene. The chain carries TRBV13-3 and TRBJ2-3; a weak D match, TRBD2 (6 bases). In germline, CDR1 is NNHDY, CDR2 SYVADS. V was cut by 1 base and J by 1 base, with 13 bases left in between. CDR3 length equals 16 residues. The part of the CDR3 DNA that was read is TGTGCCAGCAGTGATCTGGGGCTCGGTGGTGCAGAA. Translation gives CASSDLGLGGAE. The CDR3, in full, reads CASSDLGLGGAETLYF.